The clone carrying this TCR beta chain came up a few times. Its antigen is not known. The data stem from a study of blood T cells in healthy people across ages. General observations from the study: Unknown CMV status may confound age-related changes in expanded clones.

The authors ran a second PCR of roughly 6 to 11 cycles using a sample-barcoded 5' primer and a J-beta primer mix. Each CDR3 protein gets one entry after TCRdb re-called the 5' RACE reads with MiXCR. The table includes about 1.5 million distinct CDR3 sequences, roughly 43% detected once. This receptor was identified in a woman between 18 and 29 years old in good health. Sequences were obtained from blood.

The CDR3 loop reads CASSTGGQGGNEQFF. CDR3 DNA sequence: TGTGCCAGCAGCACGGGAGGACAGGGTGGCAATGAGCAGTTCTTC. The chain recombines TRBV9 with TRBJ2-1, with D maybe TRBD1 (8 bases). There are 15 residues in the CDR3. V lost 4 bases and J lost 6, with 17 bases in between. The germline V gene encodes CDR1 SGDLS and CDR2 YYNGEE.